Shown below are 27 T cell receptor beta chains from a single sample sequenced in a study of circulating and synovial CD4+ cells in juvenile arthritis (dated by TCRdb to 2014 to 2015). The library was obtained by the immunoSEQ multiplex PCR assay. TCRdb mirrors the immuneACCESS table, restricted to in-frame sequences. Some clones are absent from its copies; in checked studies, under half trace to an unresolved V gene, and the reason for the others is unknown. The sample table records about 1,600 clones; around 95% of these occur just once. The top ten constitute roughly 2.7% of the sample. The sample comprised CD4+ T cells from synovial fluid. The receptors originated from a human donor with juvenile idiopathic arthritis.

This clone has a single count. The chain employs TRBV18 and TRBJ2-2; D gene ambiguous. Germline V gene sequence: CDR1 KGHSH, CDR2 LQKENI. This CDR3 has 16 amino acids. V lost 3 bases, J lost 5 bases, and 16 bases lay in between. The CDR3 sequence is CASSPEARLQTGELFF. The CDR3, as DNA: TGTGCCAGCTCACCGGAAGCGCGACTTCAAACCGGGGAGCTGTTTTTT. The full variable domain, its missing parts supplied by reference TRBV18 and TRBJ2-2, is NAGVMQNPRHLVRRRGQEARLRCSPMKGHSHVYWYRQLPEEGLKFMVYLQKENIIDESGMPKERFSAEFPKEGPSILRIQQVVRGDSAAYFCASSPEARLQTGELFFGEGSRLTVL.

V gene TRBV10-3 combines with J gene TRBJ2-2, with D possibly being TRBD2 (6 bases). The V gene's germline CDR1 is ENHRY and CDR2 SYGVKD. Trimming took 4 bases from V and 5 from J, leaving 14 bases between them. The CDR3 contains 15 residues. The CDR3 nucleotides are TGTGCCATCAGTGCGGCCGGTAGCGGAACCGGGGAGCTGTTTTTT. Its protein is CAISAAGSGTGELFF.

In its sample, this clone was seen once. V gene TRBV9 combines with J gene TRBJ2-3; the D gene is possibly TRBD2 (6 bases). This CDR3 has 16 residues. V was clipped by 0 bases and J by 3 bases, with 14 bases between them. Germline lookup yields CDR1 SGDLS and CDR2 YYNGEE. CDR3 nucleotide sequence: TGTGCCAGCAGCGTAGGGGTGGGAGGAGGGACAGATACGCAGTATTTT. Translating gives CASSVGVGGGTDTQYF.

This rearrangement joins TRBV10-1 to TRBJ1-2, with 7 bases that match TRBD1. The CDR3 is made up of 14 amino acids. CDR1 WNHNN and CDR2 SYGVQD come from the germline V gene (reference sequence). The junction had 6 bases not matched to a gene; V was cut back by 6 bases and J by 2 bases. The CDR3 nucleotides read TGCGCCAGCAGCCCAGGGGGTTTGAACTATGGCTACACCTTC. Protein: CASSPGGLNYGYTF.

The gene calls are TRBV4-1 and TRBJ2-7, with TRBD2 matching 12 bases. CDR1 and CDR2 from the germline V gene are MGHRA and YSYEKL. The CDR3 is 18 amino acids. V trimming: 0 bases; J trimming: 7 bases; junction bases outside the gene matches: 13. The DNA of the CDR3 is TGCGCCAGCAGCCAAGATTTTCGGACTAGCGGGACCCTGCGGGAGCAGTACTTC. It codes for CASSQDFRTSGTLREQYF.

The rearrangement links TRBV9 to TRBJ1-2; tentative D call: TRBD1 (6 bases). In germline, CDR1 is SGDLS, CDR2 YYNGEE. There are 14 residues in the CDR3. V was clipped by 0 bases and J by 1 base, with 7 bases between them. The CDR3 nucleotides read TGTGCCAGCAGCGTAGCGGGACATAACTATGGCTACACCTTC. The encoded protein is CASSVAGHNYGYTF.

Concerning this clone: Compared with germline, one end of the junction differs, possibly owing to a read error. This sequence joins TRBV4-1 and TRBJ2-7; 11 nucleotides line up with TRBD2. Germline CDR1 is MGHRA and CDR2 is YSYEKL. This CDR3 is 16 amino acids long. The CDR3 sequence is CASSKDPGTSGYEQYF. The DNA of the CDR3 is TGCGCCAGCAGCAAAGATCCAGGGACTAGCGGTTACGAGCAGTACTTC.

This chain joins TRBV11-3 and TRBJ2-3; 7 positions agree with TRBD2. Germline V gene sequence: CDR1 SGHNT, CDR2 YENEEA. The CDR3 consists of 15 residues. V gave up 1 base and J gave up 0 bases; unmatched junction bases: 1. The CDR3 nucleotides read TGTGCCAGCAGCTTAGGTAGCGGGAGCACAGATACGCAGTATTTT. This gives the protein CASSLGSGSTDTQYF.

Note on this clone: At the DNA level, this CDR3 is encoded by other sequences in the same sample as well. J is TRBJ2-3 and V is TRBV7-3, with 7 nucleotides matching TRBD2. The CDR3 spans 17 residues. Germline V CDR1 and CDR2: SGHTA, FQGTGA. The J segment lost 7 bases and the V segment lost 2 bases, leaving 15 bases of the junction unmatched. The CDR3 region has the DNA TGTGCCAGCAGCTTAGGGCCTAGCGGTTCAACGGGGAATACGCAGTATTTT. This translates into CASSLGPSGSTGNTQYF.

This CDR3 reads CAWEREYTDTQYF. For the CDR3, the DNA is TGTGCCTGGGAGCGGGAGTACACAGATACGCAGTATTTT. V is TRBV30 and J is TRBJ2-3, with 8 nucleotides matching TRBD2. CDR1 and CDR2 from the germline V gene are GTSNPN and SVGIG (reference sequence). The J segment lost 2 bases and the V segment lost 5 bases, leaving 3 bases of the junction unmatched. CDR3 size: 13 residues. Full variable domain (rest looked up from reference TRBV30 and TRBJ2-3): SQTIHQWPATLVQPVGSPLSLECTVEGTSNPNLYWYRQAAGRGLQLLFYSVGIGQISSEVPQNLSASRPQDRQFILSSKKLLLSDSGFYLCAWEREYTDTQYFGPGTRLTVL.

The CDR3 DNA reads TGTGCCACCCTAGTAGCGACAGGGCTTGAAGCTTTCTTT. It specifies CATLVATGLEAFF. This chain uses TRBV28 with TRBJ1-1, with TRBD1 matching over 7 bases. Germline V gene data show CDR1 as MDHEN and CDR2 as SYDVKM. The ends lost 10 bases at V and 7 bases at J; junction bases unmatched: 12. This CDR3 spans 13 amino acids.

The chain recombines TRBV7-8 with TRBJ1-6, with 9 bases matching TRBD1. Germline loops: CDR1 SGHVS, CDR2 FQNEAQ. The CDR3 is 15 amino acids. Trimming removed 6 bases from V and 7 bases from J; junction bases left unmatched: 7. The CDR3 DNA reads TGTGCCAGCAGTGCCGCCGGGACAGGGAATTCACCCCTCCACTTT. It specifies CASSAAGTGNSPLHF.

The chain couples TRBV5-6 to TRBJ1-5; weak D call: TRBD1 (6 bases). V lost 3 bases and J 7 bases, leaving 11 bases between the germline ends. The CDR3 has 13 amino acids. Germline CDR1 SGHDT, CDR2 YYEEEE. The CDR3 DNA sequence: TGTGCCAGCAGCTCGACAGGTAACCAGCCCCAGCATTTT. This codes for CASSSTGNQPQHF.

The chain uses TRBV2 and TRBJ2-5; D is unclear. Germline V CDR1 and CDR2: SNHLY, FYNNEI. V was cut by 2 bases and J by 5 bases, with 3 bases left in between. This CDR3 has 11 residues. The DNA of the CDR3 is TGTGCCAGCAGTGAACGGGAGACCCAGTACTTC. Translated, it gives CASSERETQYF.

The J gene is TRBJ1-1, the V gene TRBV28, with no clear D. Trimming removed 6 bases from V and 1 base from J, with 9 bases in between. The CDR3 consists of 13 residues. CDR1 and CDR2 (germline): MDHEN, SYDVKM. The DNA of the CDR3 is TGTGCCAGCAGCCTTCCCTGGAACACTGAAGCTTTCTTT. It specifies CASSLPWNTEAFF.

The chain employs TRBV28 and TRBJ1-2; perhaps TRBD1 as D (5 bases). Germline lookup yields CDR1 MDHEN and CDR2 SYDVKM. Trimming pared 3 bases from V and 5 bases from J, leaving 13 bases between. The CDR3 extends over 14 amino acids. CDR3 sequence: CASSFGDGGYGYTF. As DNA, the CDR3 is TGTGCCAGCAGTTTTGGGGACGGGGGGTATGGCTACACCTTC.

The rearrangement joins TRBV30 to TRBJ2-5, with TRBD2 matching over 9 bases. The CDR3 spans 14 residues. In germline, CDR1 is GTSNPN, CDR2 SVGIG (reference sequence). V gave up 0 bases and J gave up 5 bases; unmatched junction bases: 4. The CDR3 region has the DNA TGTGCCTGGAGTGTACTCGCGGGAGGGGAGACCCAGTACTTC. This sequence encodes CAWSVLAGGETQYF.

The chain carries TRBV25-1 and TRBJ1-2; D is perhaps TRBD1 (5 bases). Between the trimmed V and J ends, which lost 5 bases and 4 bases, there was a span of 17 bases. CDR3 size: 15 residues. Germline V gene data show CDR1 as MGHDK and CDR2 as SYGVNS. CDR3 sequence: CASSSFSLGLYGYTF. For the CDR3, the DNA is TGTGCCAGCAGTTCTTTTAGTTTGGGGCTCTATGGCTACACCTTC.

The CDR3 nucleotides are TGTGCCAGCTCACCCGTCCTAGCGGGGAACTACGAGCAGTACTTC. As protein: CASSPVLAGNYEQYF. The V and J genes are TRBV18 and TRBJ2-7; 9 nucleotides line up with TRBD2. Trimming at V came to 3 bases and at J to 3 bases, leaving 6 bases not matched to a gene. Germline assignment: CDR1 KGHSH and CDR2 LQKENI. CDR3 size: 15 residues.

This chain connects TRBV25-1 to TRBJ1-1; 7 bases are a match to TRBD1. CDR1 and CDR2 from the germline V gene are MGHDK and SYGVNS. The CDR3 extends over 14 amino acids. Trimming at V came to 1 base and at J to 6 bases, leaving 5 bases not matched to a gene. The CDR3 DNA reads as TGTGCCAGCAGTGAATTAGGGGGCCGTCCTGAAGCTTTCTTT. Protein sequence: CASSELGGRPEAFF.

This clone was seen once. The V call is TRBV5-6, the J call TRBJ1-5; 9 nucleotides agree with TRBD1. Germline CDR1 SGHDT, CDR2 YYEEEE. V shed 4 bases and J 5 bases; nucleotides not matched to a gene: 7. CDR3 length: 15 residues. The CDR3 DNA is TGTGCCAGCAGCCTTTACGGGACAGGGCATCAGCCCCAGCATTTT. The encoded protein is CASSLYGTGHQPQHF.

The chain recombines TRBV7-8 with TRBJ2-2, with TRBD2 identical over 8 bases. The CDR3 sequence is 15 residues long. Trimming removed 4 bases from V and 5 bases from J; junction bases left unmatched: 6. Germline loops: CDR1 SGHVS, CDR2 FQNEAQ. In DNA, the CDR3 is TGTGCCAGCAGCTCAGCGGGGGCGAGGACCGGGGAGCTGTTTTTT. Translation gives CASSSAGARTGELFF.

This clone was picked up one time. The CDR3 region is CASRPPPRARVTNTGELFF. The CDR3 DNA sequence: TGTGCCAGCAGACCTCCCCCTCGAGCCCGGGTAACCAACACCGGGGAGCTGTTTTTT. The chain carries TRBV2 and TRBJ2-2; D is uncertain. The CDR3 loop spans 19 amino acids. CDR1 and CDR2 (germline): SNHLY, FYNNEI. The V end lost 6 bases, the J end lost 2 bases, and 25 bases lay between the germline ends.

The chain carries TRBV11-2 and TRBJ2-7; 14 bases agree with TRBD2. Germline trimming cut 5 bases from V and 6 bases from J; bases unmatched to any gene: 3. Per germline, CDR1 SGHAT and CDR2 FQNNGV. The CDR3 contains 14 residues. The CDR3 bases are TGTGCCAGCAGCCGGACTAGCGGGAGGTTCGAGCAGTACTTC. This sequence encodes CASSRTSGRFEQYF. Full variable domain (remainder filled in from reference TRBV11-2 and TRBJ2-7): EAGVAQSPRYKIIEKRQSVAFWCNPISGHATLYWYQQILGQGPKLLIQFQNNGVVDDSQLPKDRFSAERLKGVDSTLKIQPAKLEDSAVYLCASSRTSGRFEQYFGPGTRLTVT.

The rearrangement links TRBV28 to TRBJ1-3; TRBD1 might be the D (5 bases). The germline CDR1 and CDR2 sequences are MDHEN and SYDVKM. This CDR3 comprises 16 residues. Trimming took 7 bases from V and 4 from J, leaving 20 bases between them. CDR3 residues: CASIKAGSFRGNTIYF. For the CDR3, the DNA is TGTGCCAGCATCAAGGCAGGGTCCTTCAGAGGAAACACCATATATTTT.

The chain has TRBV4-2 and TRBJ2-7; tentatively, D is TRBD2 (6 bases). Trimming removed 1 base from V and 0 bases from J, with 10 bases in between. The germline CDR1 and CDR2 sequences are LGHNA and YNFKEQ. The length of the CDR3 is 15 residues. CDR3 sequence reads: CASSQGRGSSYEQYF. CDR3 nucleotides: TGTGCCAGCAGCCAAGGGCGGGGTTCCTCCTACGAGCAGTACTTC.

This chain joins TRBV5-8 and TRBJ2-2; D may be TRBD1 (5 bases). Per the germline V gene, CDR1 is SGHTS and CDR2 is YDEGEE. The CDR3 loop spans 15 amino acids. V lost 6 bases and J lost 5, with 17 bases in between. This CDR3 is CASTRDSPRTGELFF. CDR3 in DNA: TGTGCCAGCACCCGAGACAGCCCGAGGACCGGGGAGCTGTTTTTT. Supplemented by reference TRBV5-8 and TRBJ2-2, the full variable domain reads EAGVTQSPTHLIKTRGQQATLRCSPISGHTSVYWYQQALGLGLQFLLWYDEGEERNRGNFPPRFSGRQFPNYSSELNVNALELEDSALYLCASTRDSPRTGELFFGEGSRLTVL.